Listed below are T cell receptor beta chains from one sample, sequenced in a study of blood T cell repertoires in COVID-19. Data came from immunoSEQ multiplex PCR; TCRdb stores just in-frame clones and leaves some out. The table includes about 11,000 clones, 75% to 90% detected once. Sequenced material: peripheral blood. The receptors originated from a human donor in a cohort sampled during active COVID-19. CDR3s include the opening cysteine and the closing phenylalanine or tryptophan. A D gene is named only where the DNA matches it firmly. Only some rows state a clone size, as once, few, many or a class for expanded clones.

D: TRBD2
V: TRBV4-2
J: TRBJ2-5
size: -
CDR3: CASSQEGTGGGETQYF
DNA: TGTGCCAGCAGCCAAGAGGGTACGGGAGGGGGGGAGACCCAGTACTTC

D: -
V: TRBV28
J: TRBJ2-7
size: -
CDR3: CASRFTGSYEQYF
DNA: TGTGCCAGCAGATTTACAGGTTCCTACGAGCAGTACTTC

D: -
V: TRBV28
J: TRBJ1-1
size: -
CDR3: CASSLWQGKLEAFF
DNA: TGTGCCAGCAGTTTATGGCAGGGCAAGCTTGAAGCTTTCTTT

D: -
V: TRBV5-5
J: TRBJ2-7
size: few
CDR3: CASSLTVSYEQYF
DNA: TGTGCCAGCAGCCTGACAGTCTCCTACGAGCAGTACTTC

D: -
V: TRBV6-4
J: TRBJ2-3
size: -
CDR3: CASSDSPAPSTDTQYF
DNA: TGTGCCAGCAGTGACTCGCCAGCGCCTAGCACAGATACGCAGTATTTT

D: -
V: TRBV5-1
J: TRBJ2-3
size: -
CDR3: CASTGRDTQYF
DNA: TGCGCCAGCACTGGTAGAGATACGCAGTATTTT

D: TRBD2
V: TRBV7-9
J: TRBJ2-1
size: -
CDR3: CASSPRRLAGDNEQFF
DNA: TGTGCCAGCAGCCCTCGTCGCCTAGCGGGAGACAATGAGCAGTTCTTC

D: -
V: TRBV2
J: TRBJ1-5
size: -
CDR3: CASSELRWDQPQHF
DNA: TGTGCCAGCAGTGAATTGCGGTGGGATCAGCCCCAGCATTTT

D: TRBD2
V: TRBV10-3
J: TRBJ2-5
size: -
CDR3: CAISDSGRALETQYF
DNA: TGTGCCATCAGTGATAGCGGGAGGGCCCTGGAGACCCAGTACTTC

D: TRBD2
V: TRBV11-2
J: TRBJ2-1
size: -
CDR3: CASSSDGLALDEQFF
DNA: TGTGCCAGCAGCTCCGACGGACTAGCGTTGGATGAGCAGTTCTTC

D: -
V: TRBV19
J: TRBJ1-2
size: -
CDR3: CASSRSAGISGYTF
DNA: TGTGCCAGTAGTAGGTCGGCAGGGATATCCGGCTACACCTTC

D: -
V: TRBV11-1
J: TRBJ2-1
size: -
CDR3: CASSLLRGEQGNEQFF
DNA: TGTGCCAGCAGCTTACTTCGGGGGGAGCAGGGGAATGAGCAGTTCTTC

D: -
V: TRBV11-3
J: TRBJ1-1
size: -
CDR3: CASSLDRNTEAFF
DNA: TGTGCCAGCAGCTTGGACAGGAACACTGAAGCTTTCTTT

D: TRBD2
V: TRBV7-8
J: TRBJ2-5
size: -
CDR3: CASSRSRLARETQYF
DNA: TGTGCCAGCAGCCGTTCTCGACTAGCAAGGGAGACCCAGTACTTC

D: -
V: TRBV10-3
J: TRBJ1-2
size: -
CDR3: CAISPQGGGNYGYTF
DNA: TGTGCCATCAGCCCACAGGGAGGGGGGAACTATGGCTACACCTTC

D: -
V: TRBV19
J: TRBJ2-2
size: -
CDR3: CASSPRSRTGELFF
DNA: TGTGCCAGTAGTCCCCGGTCGCGCACCGGGGAGCTGTTTTTT

D: TRBD2
V: TRBV9
J: TRBJ2-3
size: -
CDR3: CASSVGGLSTDTQYF
DNA: TGTGCCAGCAGCGTAGGGGGACTAAGCACAGATACGCAGTATTTT

D: -
V: TRBV6-6
J: TRBJ2-7
size: -
CDR3: CASSYSMEGFHEQYF
DNA: TGTGCCAGCAGTTACTCGATGGAGGGGTTCCACGAGCAGTACTTC

D: -
V: TRBV27
J: TRBJ1-1
size: -
CDR3: CASSFPGDTEAFF
DNA: TGTGCCAGCAGTTTCCCCGGGGACACTGAAGCTTTCTTT

D: -
V: TRBV12-5
J: TRBJ2-5
size: -
CDR3: CASGPPLVRGETQYF
DNA: TGTGCTAGTGGTCCTCCGCTAGTTAGGGGGGAGACCCAGTACTTC

D: -
V: TRBV28
J: TRBJ1-1
size: -
CDR3: CASSLSGGGITEAFF
DNA: TGTGCCAGCAGTTTATCTGGGGGCGGCATCACTGAAGCTTTCTTT

D: TRBD1
V: TRBV11-2
J: TRBJ2-3
size: once
CDR3: CASSLGDSSTDTQYF
DNA: TGTGCCAGCAGCTTAGGGGACAGTAGCACAGATACGCAGTATTTT

D: -
V: TRBV7-8
J: TRBJ1-5
size: -
CDR3: CASSLGGRFDQPQHF
DNA: TGTGCCAGCAGCTTAGGCGGGAGATTTGATCAGCCCCAGCATTTT

D: TRBD2
V: TRBV7-2
J: TRBJ2-1
size: -
CDR3: CASSLVLPSGSPYNEQFF
DNA: TGTGCCAGCAGCTTAGTCCTCCCAAGCGGGAGTCCCTACAATGAGCAGTTCTTC

D: -
V: TRBV7-2
J: TRBJ2-1
size: -
CDR3: CASSHYSRGRGYNEQFF
DNA: TGTGCCAGCAGCCACTACTCCAGGGGCCGAGGCTACAATGAGCAGTTCTTC

D: TRBD2
V: TRBV14
J: TRBJ2-4
size: -
CDR3: CASSRTSGRAKNIQYF
DNA: TGTGCCAGCAGCCGGACTAGCGGGAGAGCCAAAAACATTCAGTACTTC

D: -
V: TRBV7-6
J: TRBJ1-2
size: -
CDR3: CASSPGGEYGYTF
DNA: TGTGCCAGCAGCCCGGGGGGCGAATATGGCTACACCTTC

D: -
V: TRBV11-2
J: TRBJ1-2
size: once
CDR3: CASSLERGSYGYTF
DNA: TGTGCCAGCAGCTTAGAGCGGGGTAGCTATGGCTACACCTTC

D: -
V: TRBV7-3
J: TRBJ2-1
size: -
CDR3: CASGNSGTYNEQFF
DNA: TGTGCCAGCGGAAATAGCGGAACCTACAATGAGCAGTTCTTC

D: TRBD1
V: TRBV3-1/TRBV3-2
J: TRBJ1-4
size: -
CDR3: CASSQNDRGNEKLFF
DNA: TGTGCCAGCAGCCAAAACGACAGGGGTAATGAAAAACTGTTTTTT

D: TRBD1
V: TRBV18
J: TRBJ1-2
size: -
CDR3: CASSPLEGAKGYTF
DNA: TGTGCCAGCTCACCATTAGAGGGGGCAAAGGGCTACACCTTC

D: -
V: TRBV18
J: TRBJ2-7
size: -
CDR3: CASSPTGESGDYEQYF
DNA: TGTGCCAGCTCACCCACCGGGGAGAGCGGAGACTACGAGCAGTACTTC

D: -
V: TRBV29-1
J: TRBJ1-4
size: -
CDR3: CSVGGVTGIGDEKLFF
DNA: TGCAGCGTTGGTGGAGTAACAGGAATAGGAGATGAAAAACTGTTTTTT

D: TRBD2
V: TRBV28
J: TRBJ2-2
size: -
CDR3: CASSSSGAGTGELFF
DNA: TGTGCCAGCAGCTCTAGCGGGGCGGGAACCGGGGAGCTGTTTTTT

D: -
V: TRBV21-1
J: TRBJ1-5
size: -
CDR3: CASSKGTGGPVRNQPQHF
DNA: TGTGCCAGCAGCAAAGGGACAGGGGGCCCCGTCCGGAATCAGCCCCAGCATTTT

D: TRBD2
V: TRBV7-2
J: TRBJ2-3
size: -
CDR3: CASSPTSGVIDTQYF
DNA: TGTGCCAGCAGCCCTACTAGCGGAGTTATCGATACGCAGTATTTT

D: TRBD2
V: TRBV7-6
J: TRBJ2-1
size: -
CDR3: CASSSTSGSAYNEQFF
DNA: TGTGCCAGCAGCTCGACTAGCGGATCGGCCTACAATGAGCAGTTCTTC

D: -
V: TRBV11-2
J: TRBJ2-7
size: -
CDR3: CASSLDRGTEQYF
DNA: TGTGCCAGCAGCTTAGATCGGGGAACCGAGCAGTACTTC

D: TRBD1
V: TRBV28
J: TRBJ1-2
size: -
CDR3: CASRAATGVTGYTF
DNA: TGTGCCAGCAGGGCTGCAACAGGGGTTACTGGCTACACCTTC

D: -
V: TRBV6-5
J: TRBJ1-5
size: once
CDR3: CASSTGGYSNQPQHF
DNA: TGTGCCAGCAGTACCGGGGGATATAGCAATCAGCCCCAGCATTTT

D: -
V: TRBV14
J: TRBJ2-7
size: -
CDR3: CASSLTLLPPYEQYF
DNA: TGTGCCAGCAGCCTAACCTTACTACCTCCCTACGAGCAGTACTTC

D: -
V: TRBV14
J: TRBJ1-1
size: -
CDR3: CASRRLGTEAFF
DNA: TGTGCCAGCAGACGACTGGGCACTGAAGCTTTCTTT

D: TRBD2
V: TRBV7-9
J: TRBJ2-5
size: -
CDR3: CASNGLAGGDGVQETQYF
DNA: TGTGCCAGCAACGGGCTAGCGGGAGGAGATGGGGTACAAGAGACCCAGTACTTC

D: TRBD1
V: TRBV4-2
J: TRBJ1-2
size: -
CDR3: CASSEGQNYGYTF
DNA: TGTGCCAGCAGCGAGGGACAGAACTATGGCTACACCTTC

D: -
V: TRBV6-6
J: TRBJ1-1
size: -
CDR3: CASTREVMNTEAFF
DNA: TGTGCCAGCACCCGGGAGGTGATGAACACTGAAGCTTTCTTT

D: TRBD1
V: TRBV6-5
J: TRBJ2-7
size: -
CDR3: CASSYNRDRGREQYF
DNA: TGTGCCAGCAGTTACAACCGGGACAGGGGGCGCGAGCAGTACTTC

D: -
V: TRBV19
J: TRBJ1-5
size: -
CDR3: CASRTDLWEPQHF
DNA: TGTGCCAGTCGGACAGACCTATGGGAGCCCCAGCATTTT

D: -
V: TRBV6-4
J: TRBJ2-1
size: once
CDR3: CASSVESSYNEQFF
DNA: TGCGCCAGCAGCGTGGAGAGCTCCTACAATGAGCAGTTCTTC

D: TRBD2
V: TRBV28
J: TRBJ2-1
size: -
CDR3: CASSLALAGLNEQFF
DNA: TGTGCCAGCAGTTTAGCTCTAGCGGGGCTCAATGAGCAGTTCTTC

D: -
V: TRBV7-6
J: TRBJ2-1
size: medium-sized
CDR3: CASSAGTQNEQFF
DNA: TGTGCCAGCTCCGCCGGGACTCAGAATGAGCAGTTCTTC

D: -
V: TRBV27
J: TRBJ2-1
size: -
CDR3: CASSWTRGNEQFF
DNA: TGTGCCAGCAGTTGGACACGTGGGAATGAGCAGTTCTTC